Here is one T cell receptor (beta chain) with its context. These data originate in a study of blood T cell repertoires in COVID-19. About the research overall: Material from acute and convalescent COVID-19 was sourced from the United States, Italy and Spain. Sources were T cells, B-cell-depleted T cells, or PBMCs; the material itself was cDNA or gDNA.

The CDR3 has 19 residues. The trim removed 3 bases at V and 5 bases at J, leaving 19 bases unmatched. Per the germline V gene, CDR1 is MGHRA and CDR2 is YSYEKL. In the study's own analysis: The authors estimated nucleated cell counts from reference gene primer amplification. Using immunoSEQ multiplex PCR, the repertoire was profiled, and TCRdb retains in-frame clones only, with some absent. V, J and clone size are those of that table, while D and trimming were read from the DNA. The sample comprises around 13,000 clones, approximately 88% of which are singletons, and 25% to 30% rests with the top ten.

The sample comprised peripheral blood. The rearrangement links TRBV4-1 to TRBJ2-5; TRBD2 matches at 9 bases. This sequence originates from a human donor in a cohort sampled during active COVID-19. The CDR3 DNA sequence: TGCGCCAGCAGCCACAGAACTAGCGGGTCATCTCGGGGGGCCGAGACCCAGTACTTC. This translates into CASSHRTSGSSRGAETQYF.